This section outlines one T cell receptor (beta chain) sequence together with its context. Its antigen is not yet known. No much larger clone is present one base from it, and per-base qualities are unavailable. The data derive from a study of cytomegalovirus exposure and HLA in healthy donors (dated by TCRdb to the late 2010s). Regarding the research as a whole: An earlier analysis of several hundred of the donors reported about 300 Gb of sequence data and 95 million to 130 million unique TCR beta sequences obtained from about 200 million T cells. An early release that covered 640 HLA-typed donors contained 250 to 350 gigabases of sequencing data and roughly 84 million unique TCR sequences. Among the roughly 410 genotyped donors, under 90% belonged to the genetic ancestry cluster associated with self-reported Caucasian donors. The study was designed to test whether signatures of past pathogen exposure could be identified by cataloging public T cell receptors. Using immunosequencing, the study profiled T cell repertoires from 666 subjects and related those repertoires to cytomegalovirus serostatus. Besides the first cohort of some 670 subjects, a separate validation cohort made up of over a hundred different subjects was used. High-throughput TCR immunosequencing, statistical association of individual TCRs with disease status, and machine learning were combined to predict cytomegalovirus infection status. A later analysis re-analyzed previously published TCR beta repertoires from roughly 690 donors and added high-resolution HLA genotyping to study TCR occurrence patterns. Rather than using new phenotypic data, the later analysis identified candidate immune exposures from TCR beta sequences and from how often those sequences occurred across donors. An earlier analysis of around 580 of the donors used high-throughput TCR beta sequencing to judge whether each TCR beta V gene segment behaved as functional or pseudogenic. Donor age, sex, ethnicity and CMV serostatus were compiled alongside the repertoire data. A later genetic analysis took genome-wide SNP genotypes for about 55% of the roughly 700 donors and used that subset as a discovery cohort. Every discovery cohort repertoire had been produced on one sequencing platform. HLA typing included class I and class II loci at four-digit resolution. Typing coverage varied by locus: roughly 620-640 donors for A, B, C, DRB1 and DQB1; 522 for DQA1; approximately 610 for DPA1; about 450 for DPB1. Four or five DR-DQ haplotypes were handled as single units for association and clustering because linkage in the cohort was strong. Among a few hundred genotyped donors of the cohort, an average of about 240,000 unique TCR beta nucleotide sequences were sequenced per donor, about a sixth of them non-productive.

The library was obtained by the immunoSEQ multiplex PCR assay. A mixture of 60 forward primers for TCR Vbeta segments and 13 reverse primers for TCR Jbeta segments was used in the multiplex PCR. The CDR3 region of rearranged TCR beta genes was amplified from genomic DNA with a multiplex PCR assay. Amplified TCR beta libraries were sequenced as 87-base-pair reads on the Illumina HiSeq System. The paper's data handling went like this. In a later analysis, tens of millions of unique TCR beta chains were counted across the approximately 670 repertoires, and roughly 10 million of these chains were shared by at least two donors. Raw reads were error-corrected and collapsed into unique sequences by a nearest-neighbor algorithm in which closely related sequences were merged to remove PCR and sequencing errors. Alignment of CDR3 sequences to IMGT reference sequences was used to assign V, D and J gene segments. For a sequence to be retained, a match of at least six nucleotides to both a V gene segment and a J gene segment was required. Rearrangements were called productive when the CDR3 lacked stop codons and stayed in frame with V and J; all others were non-productive. Following IMGT convention, CDR3 was defined as the stretch from the second conserved V-encoded cysteine up to the conserved J-encoded phenylalanine. The earlier analysis of some 580 of the donors excluded any sequence lacking an unambiguous match to a single V gene segment. In an earlier analysis of approximately 500 of the donors, a V segment was called functional when productive rearrangements were above 56.7%, and segregating when the standard deviation between donors exceeded 5%. A statistical classification framework was built to diagnose cytomegalovirus status from the catalog of TCR beta chain sequences. V and J gene assignment, in a later analysis, came from comparing TCR nucleotide sequences with IMGT/GENE-DB human TR gene sequences. In a later analysis, CDR3 sequences and most-parsimonious VDJ recombination scenarios were assigned using the TCRdist pipeline. In a later analysis, each TCR beta chain was defined by its CDR3 amino acid sequence together with its V-gene family, and reads without a unique V-gene family were excluded. A later analysis removed roughly 590 highly shared, low-generation-probability nucleotide sequences to deal with suspected cross-contamination and a sequencing artifact. In a later analysis, a clonal expansion index for each public chain was calculated from normalized within-repertoire ranks of inferred template counts. In a later analysis, generation probabilities were computed using a VDJ recombination model fitted to out-of-frame rearrangements, and the results were checked against IGoR. A later analysis scored TCR-TCR, TCR-HLA and TCR-CMV co-occurrence with hypergeometric tests, applying a repertoire-size bias correction to TCR pairs. In a later analysis, false discovery rates were estimated by permuting HLA or CMV assignments 20 times. In a later analysis, co-occurring TCRs were grouped using DBSCAN, with TCRdist sequence similarity added in when clustering inside HLA-allele-positive subsets. Repertoires with fewer than 30,000 or more than 120,000 public chains were left out of co-occurrence clustering, as were a few repertoires with anomalous nucleotide sharing. TCRdb mirrors the immuneACCESS table, restricted to in-frame sequences. Some clones are absent from its copies; in checked studies, under half trace to an unresolved V gene, and the reason for the others is unknown. Clone size and V and J calls were adopted from that table, with D and trimming inferred from the DNA. This sample holds roughly 120,000 clones; about 80% were observed only once. Jointly, the top ten make up under 6% of the sample.

The cohort was made up of approximately 700 healthy bone marrow donors. At the time of sampling, every cohort member was nominally healthy, though immune exposures that went unrecorded were likely present. The donor was CMV seronegative and belonged to the group of more than 300 seronegative cohort members. A peripheral blood sample was provided by each donor, and peripheral blood mononuclear cells were used for TCR beta sequencing. The Qiagen DNeasy Blood Extraction Kit was used to extract genomic DNA from the blood cell samples. Findings and caveats that apply to the study as a whole: In the study, 164 TCR beta chains were listed as associated with cytomegalovirus. The sequencing pipeline was judged likely to have produced a cluster of highly shared sequence variants as a technical artifact. A later analysis found that TCR association rates varied across HLA loci, with DRB1 alleles showing the most associated TCRs and HLA-C alleles the fewest. A further reported finding was that TCR beta sequences accurately predicted the HLA-A and HLA-B alleles for most subjects in the first cohort. Cytomegalovirus status was reported to be diagnosed by the classifier with high specificity and sensitivity in both the original and validation cohorts. Correlated functional status among segregating V segments might reflect linkage disequilibrium, but an unknown experimental factor could not be ruled out. Because counts were too low, approximately 15 rarely observed V segments, including chromosome 9 orphons, were excluded from the earlier analysis of a few hundred of the donors. According to a later genetic analysis, donors in an Asian-associated ancestry cluster had fewer N-insertions in productive TCRs than the approximately 650-donor mean. Because HLA typing was unavailable for some donors at each locus, only the typed subset was used in association tests. Several of the top co-occurrence clusters appeared to be linked to parvovirus B19, influenza, CMV and Epstein-Barr virus, according to a later analysis. Broadly in line with IMGT annotations, most TCR beta V segments showed up in productive rearrangements about 87% or about 30% of the time in an earlier analysis of a few hundred of the donors. The authors suggested that the approach could potentially be extended to other disease states and immunological phenotypes. The only immune exposure information available for the cohort was CMV serostatus. In a later analysis, HLA-associated TCR beta chains were found to be more clonally expanded and to have lower generation probabilities than equally common non-associated chains. In a later genetic analysis, a missense DCLRE1C variant was associated with V-gene and J-gene trimming of TCR beta chains, and the association was replicated in an independent cohort. A few of the identified cytomegalovirus-associated TCR beta chains were confirmed in vitro to be specific for cytomegalovirus antigens. The 87-base-pair reads could not distinguish some IMGT-functional V segments, including TRBV6-2 and TRBV6-3, so those segments were excluded. The cohort was sequenced for TCR beta chains only, and without alpha or paired-chain data the features that could be detected were limited. Roughly uniform sequencing depth across donors was assumed in presence/absence analyses, although this assumption may not hold. Most TCR sequences were observed very rarely across donors, whereas some public TCRs were present in many individuals. In a later analysis, most CMV-associated TCR beta chains were found to appear HLA-restricted, with HLA associations seemingly driven largely by CMV exposure. At a false discovery rate of 0.05, a later analysis linked 15,000 to 20,000 TCR beta sequences to specific HLA alleles. Strong co-occurrence of HLA alleles, especially DR and DQ, made assigning TCR associations to individual alleles difficult.

CDR1 MDHEN and CDR2 SYDVKM were looked up in the germline V gene. Trimmed from V: 7 bases; trimmed from J: 0 bases; junction bases lacking a gene match: 8. From its cysteine to its phenylalanine, the CDR3 spans 17 amino acids. Here the CDR3 DNA is all that survives: 51 bases in frame from base 1. The sequence is built from TRBV28 and TRBJ2-3; 12 bases in between match TRBD2. The sequence came from a man younger than 45 in good health and CMV-seronegative. The sample was PBMCs. The DNA is as follows: TGTGCCAGCAACGGGACTAGCGGGTTAACTAGCACAGATACGCAGTATTTT. The translation is CASNGTSGLTSTDTQYF.